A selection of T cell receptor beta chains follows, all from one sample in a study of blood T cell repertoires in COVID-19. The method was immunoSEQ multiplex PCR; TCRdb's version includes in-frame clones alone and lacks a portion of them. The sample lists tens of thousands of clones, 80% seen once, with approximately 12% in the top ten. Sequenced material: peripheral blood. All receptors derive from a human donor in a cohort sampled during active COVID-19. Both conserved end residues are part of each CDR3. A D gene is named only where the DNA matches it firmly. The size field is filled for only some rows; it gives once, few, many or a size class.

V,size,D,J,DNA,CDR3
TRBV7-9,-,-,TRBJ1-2,TGTGCCAGCAGCTTAGTCGGCCCCGGGGGCTACACCTTC,CASSLVGPGGYTF
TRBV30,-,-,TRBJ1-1,TGTGCCTGGAGTGTACAGGCTAGGGCCACTGAAGCTTTCTTT,CAWSVQARATEAFF
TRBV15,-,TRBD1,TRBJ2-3,TGTGCCACCAGCAGGGGACAGTTCACAGATACGCAGTATTTT,CATSRGQFTDTQYF
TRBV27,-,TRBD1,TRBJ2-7,TGTGCCAGCAGTTTATCCAGGGGGCCCTACGAGCAGTACTTC,CASSLSRGPYEQYF
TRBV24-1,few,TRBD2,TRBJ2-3,TGTGCCACTGCAAGAACTAGCGGGAATACAGATACGCAGTATTTT,CATARTSGNTDTQYF
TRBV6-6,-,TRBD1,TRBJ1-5,TGTGCCAGCAGTTACCCCGGGACAGCTAATCAGCCCCAGCATTTT,CASSYPGTANQPQHF
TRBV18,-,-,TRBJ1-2,TGTGCCAGCTCACCACCCGGCAGGGTGGGGGCCGGCTACACCTTC,CASSPPGRVGAGYTF
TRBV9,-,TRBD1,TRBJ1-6,TGTGCCAGCAGTCAGTTGGACAGGTCTAATTCACCCCTCCACTTT,CASSQLDRSNSPLHF
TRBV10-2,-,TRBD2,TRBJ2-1,TGCGCCAGCAGTGAGAGGAGACTAGCGGGACTCGACGAGCAGTTCTTC,CASSERRLAGLDEQFF
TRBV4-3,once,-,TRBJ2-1,TGCGCCAGCAGCCTAACCGCACAGGTTTACAATGAGCAGTTCTTC,CASSLTAQVYNEQFF